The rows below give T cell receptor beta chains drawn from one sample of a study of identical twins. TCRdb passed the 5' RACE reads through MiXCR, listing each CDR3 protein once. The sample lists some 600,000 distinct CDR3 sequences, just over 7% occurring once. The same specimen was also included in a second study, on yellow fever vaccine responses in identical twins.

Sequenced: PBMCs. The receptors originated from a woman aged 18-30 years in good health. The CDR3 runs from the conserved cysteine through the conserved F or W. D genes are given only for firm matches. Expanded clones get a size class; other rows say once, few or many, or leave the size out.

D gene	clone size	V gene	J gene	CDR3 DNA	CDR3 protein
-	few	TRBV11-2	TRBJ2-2	TGTGCCAGCAGCTTAGATTGGACCGGGGAGCTGTTTTTT	CASSLDWTGELFF
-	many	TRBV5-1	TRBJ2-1	TGCGCCAGCAGCCTGACCCCATTACGTGAGCAGTTCTTC	CASSLTPLREQFF
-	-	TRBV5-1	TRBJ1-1	TGCGCCAGTGGAACAGGGCAGCCACGGGACACTGAAGCTTTCTTT	CASGTGQPRDTEAFF
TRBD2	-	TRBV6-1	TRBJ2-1	TGTGCCAGCACTCCGGGGGAGGGCAATGAGCAGTTCTTC	CASTPGEGNEQFF
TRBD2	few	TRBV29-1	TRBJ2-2	TGCAGCGTTGGTCCCCGACTAGCGGGCCATACCGGGGAGCTGTTTTTT	CSVGPRLAGHTGELFF
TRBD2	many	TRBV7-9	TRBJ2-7	TGTGCCAGCAGCTTAGGGGGGGGACGGAACGAGCAGTACTTC	CASSLGGGRNEQYF
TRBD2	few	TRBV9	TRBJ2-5	TGTGCCAGCAGCTCCACCGGTGGGACTAGCGGTACCTTTGGGACCCAGTACTTC	CASSSTGGTSGTFGTQYF
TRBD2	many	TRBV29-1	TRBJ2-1	TGCAGCGTTGCCAGACTAGCGGGAGCAACCTATGAGCAGTTCTTC	CSVARLAGATYEQFF
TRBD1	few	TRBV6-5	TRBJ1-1	TGTGCCAGCAGTTATAACCGGGACAGCAGCTTGGCTTTCTTT	CASSYNRDSSLAFF
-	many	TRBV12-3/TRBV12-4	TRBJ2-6	TGTGCCAGCACCTTCAACTCTGGGGCCAACGTCCTGACTTTC	CASTFNSGANVLTF
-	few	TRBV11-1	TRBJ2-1	TGTGCCAGCAGTTCTTGGGTCTTAACGTACAATGAGCAGTTCTTC	CASSSWVLTYNEQFF
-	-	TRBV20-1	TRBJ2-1	TGCAGTGCTATGTTCTCCTCCCTATCCTACAATGAGCAGTTCTTC	CSAMFSSLSYNEQFF
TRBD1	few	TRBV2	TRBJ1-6	TGTGCCTGCCGGGACAGGAGTTCGAGTAATTCACCCCTCCACTTT	CACRDRSSSNSPLHF
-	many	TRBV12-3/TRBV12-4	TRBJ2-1	TGTGCCAGCAGTCCCCCCCCCGTGGCCAATGAGCAGTTCTTC	CASSPPPVANEQFF
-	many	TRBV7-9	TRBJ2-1	TGTGCCAGCAGCACCAAAGGTTCAGTTGGGTCATCCGAGCAGTTCTTC	CASSTKGSVGSSEQFF
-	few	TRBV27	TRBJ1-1	TGTGCCAGCAGTTTATCGGTCGGTAGACTGGCAGACGAAGCTTTCTTT	CASSLSVGRLADEAFF
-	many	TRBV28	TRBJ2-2	TGTGCCACCACACTGCCGGGCAGGGGTGGCGGGGAGCTGTTTTTT	CATTLPGRGGGELFF
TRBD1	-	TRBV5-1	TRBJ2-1	TGCGCCAGCAGCCCGGAAACAGATGTAGACAGGGATAATGAGCAGTTCTTC	CASSPETDVDRDNEQFF
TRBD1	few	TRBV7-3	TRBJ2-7	TGTGCCAGCAGCCCCACAGGGGCGGCCGAGCAGTACTTC	CASSPTGAAEQYF
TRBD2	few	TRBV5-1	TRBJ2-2	TGCGCCAGCAGCCCCAAGACTAGCGGAATGACCGGGGAGCTGTTTTTT	CASSPKTSGMTGELFF
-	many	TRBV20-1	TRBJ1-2	TGCAGTGCTCCCAAATCGTGGCAGAGCTATGGCTACACCTTC	CSAPKSWQSYGYTF
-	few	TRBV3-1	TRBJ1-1	TGTGCCAGCAGCCCTTTTCCCCCTGAAGCTTTCTTT	CASSPFPPEAFF
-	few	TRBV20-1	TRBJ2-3	TGCAGTGCTAGAGCGGCGGACCTCACAGATACGCAGTATTTT	CSARAADLTDTQYF
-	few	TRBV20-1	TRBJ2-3	TGCAGTGCTAGAGAGAGGGCCGGCACAGATACGCAGTATTTT	CSARERAGTDTQYF
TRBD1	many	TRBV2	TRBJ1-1	TGTGCCAGAAGACAGGGGGGAAACACTGAAGCTTTCTTT	CARRQGGNTEAFF
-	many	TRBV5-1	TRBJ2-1	TGCGCCAGCAGCTTGTTAAGCTTCTCCTACAATGAGCAGTTCTTC	CASSLLSFSYNEQFF
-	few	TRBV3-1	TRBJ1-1	TGTGCCAGCAGCCCCCAGGGGAAAATGAACACTGAAGCTTTCTTT	CASSPQGKMNTEAFF
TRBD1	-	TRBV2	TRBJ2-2	TGTGCCAGCAGTGAGACAGGGACCGGGGAGCTGTTTTTT	CASSETGTGELFF
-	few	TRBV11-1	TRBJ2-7	TGTGCCAGCAGCTCAAATCTTGGAGGACCCTACGAGCAGTACTTC	CASSSNLGGPYEQYF
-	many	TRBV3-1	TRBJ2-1	TGTGCCAGCAGCCTCCTTGACTGGAATGAGCAGTTCTTC	CASSLLDWNEQFF
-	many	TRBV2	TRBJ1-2	TGTGCCAGCAGTGCAGATCTCTATGGCTACACCTTC	CASSADLYGYTF
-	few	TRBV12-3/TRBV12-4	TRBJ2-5	TGTGCCAGCAAGTCACGGGGGCGAGAGACCCAGTACTTC	CASKSRGRETQYF
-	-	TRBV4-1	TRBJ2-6	TGCGCCAGCACCCCCTTAGGGGCCCCGGGGGGGGCCAACGTCCTGACTTTC	CASTPLGAPGGANVLTF
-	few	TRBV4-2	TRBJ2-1	TGTGCCAGCAGCCAAGTGGGGACTTCTTATGAGCAGTTCTTC	CASSQVGTSYEQFF
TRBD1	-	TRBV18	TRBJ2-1	TGTGCCAGCTCACTGGACAGGGTAGTAAACAATGAGCAGTTCTTC	CASSLDRVVNNEQFF
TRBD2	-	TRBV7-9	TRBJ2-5	TGTGCCAGCAGCTTAGTCAGCCAGGGAGGGCTCCAAGAGACCCAGTACTTC	CASSLVSQGGLQETQYF
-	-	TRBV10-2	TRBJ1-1	TGCGCCAGCAGTGAGTCGGTGGTCGGGTGGGAGAACACTGAAGCTTTCTTT	CASSESVVGWENTEAFF
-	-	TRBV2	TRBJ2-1	TGTGCCAGCAGTGAGGGGTATAGTGGGTTCTTC	CASSEGYSGFF
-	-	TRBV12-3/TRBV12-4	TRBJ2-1	TGTGCCAGCAGTTTTATTAAAGCCCCGAGCTCCTACAATGAGCAGTTCTTC	CASSFIKAPSSYNEQFF
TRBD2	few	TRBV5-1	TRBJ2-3	TGCGCCAGCAGCACTAGCGGGGGCCCTTCAGATACGCAGTATTTT	CASSTSGGPSDTQYF
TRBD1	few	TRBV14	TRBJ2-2	TGTGCCAGCAGCCCGTACAGGGGGTCAACGAACACCGGGGAGCTGTTTTTT	CASSPYRGSTNTGELFF
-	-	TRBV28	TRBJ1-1	TGTGCCAGCAACTCGCCGTACACTGAAGCTTTCTTT	CASNSPYTEAFF
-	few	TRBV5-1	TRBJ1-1	TGCGCCAGCAGCTTGGGTCTCCTTCGGGACACTGAAGCTTTCTTT	CASSLGLLRDTEAFF
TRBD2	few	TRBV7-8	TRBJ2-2	TGTGCCAGCAGCTTAGCCGGGACTAGCGGGATAGGCGGGGAGCTGTTTTTT	CASSLAGTSGIGGELFF
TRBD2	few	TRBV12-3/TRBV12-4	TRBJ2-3	TGTGCCAGCAGTCAGACTAGCTTCTCAGGGTATTTT	CASSQTSFSGYF
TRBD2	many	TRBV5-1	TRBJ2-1	TGCGCCAGCAGCTTGGGGGGGACTAGGGATGAGCAGTTCTTC	CASSLGGTRDEQFF